This T cell receptor beta chain was obtained from a study of blood T cell repertoires in COVID-19. The CDR3 spans 16 residues. J lost 4 bases, V lost 4 bases, and 6 bases had no gene match. Germline CDR1 and CDR2: SGDLS and YYNGEE. TCRdb's copy holds only in-frame clones and misses some; the assay was immunoSEQ multiplex PCR. This repertoire shows 110,000 to 150,000 clones, 84% found once; its top ten account for roughly 10%. Sequenced: peripheral blood. The chain recombines TRBV9 with TRBJ1-6; 9 positions match TRBD1. This receptor was obtained from a man aged 55 to 70 with active or convalescent COVID-19. The CDR3 here is CASSSTGGGYNSPLHF. CDR3 in DNA: TGTGCCAGCAGCTCCACAGGGGGCGGATATAATTCACCCCTCCACTTT.